This T cell receptor beta chain was identified in a study of T cells in narcolepsy. Background on the study: Donors had narcolepsy type 1 or type 2, or were healthy controls. Overall study results and limits: Same-patient CSF and blood CD4+ T cell clonotypes included HCRT-specific and TRIB2-specific autoreactive ones. Some memory CD4+ repertoires had no autoreactive clone sequences. Healthy controls reportedly lacked the autoreactive clonotypes serially found in patients' blood.

Clones were sequenced by immunoSEQ multiplex PCR, and TCRdb holds only the in-frame ones, with some missing. The sample records about 40,000 clones, approximately 88% being singletons. Comments on this clone: Its antigen remains unknown.

This CDR3 spans 13 amino acids. Germline CDR1 is SGHTS and CDR2 is YDEGEE. Trimming took 4 bases from V and 9 from J, leaving 16 bases between them. The rearrangement uses TRBV5-8 and TRBJ1-2; D may be TRBD1 (5 bases). Material: CD45RA- memory CD4+ T cells from PBMCs. This TCR was sampled from a human donor with narcolepsy. CDR3 loop: CASSPTGALSYTF. As DNA, the CDR3 is TGTGCCAGCAGCCCCACAGGCGCCCTGAGCTACACCTTC.